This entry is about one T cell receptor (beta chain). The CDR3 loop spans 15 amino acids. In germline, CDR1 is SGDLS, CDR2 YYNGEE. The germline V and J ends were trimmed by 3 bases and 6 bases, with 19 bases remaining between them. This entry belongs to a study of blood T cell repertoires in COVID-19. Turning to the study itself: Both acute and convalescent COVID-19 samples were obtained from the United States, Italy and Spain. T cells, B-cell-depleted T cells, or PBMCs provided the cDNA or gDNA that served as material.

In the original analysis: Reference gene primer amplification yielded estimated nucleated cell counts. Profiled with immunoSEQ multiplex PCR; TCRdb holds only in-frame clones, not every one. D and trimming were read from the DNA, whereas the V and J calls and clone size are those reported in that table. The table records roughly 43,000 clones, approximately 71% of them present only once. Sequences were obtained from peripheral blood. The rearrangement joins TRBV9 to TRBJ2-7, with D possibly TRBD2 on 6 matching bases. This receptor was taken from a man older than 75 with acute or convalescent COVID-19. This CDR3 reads CASSADLAGGSEQYF. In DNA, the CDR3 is TGTGCCAGCAGCGCCGACCTAGCCGGGGGTTCCGAGCAGTACTTC.